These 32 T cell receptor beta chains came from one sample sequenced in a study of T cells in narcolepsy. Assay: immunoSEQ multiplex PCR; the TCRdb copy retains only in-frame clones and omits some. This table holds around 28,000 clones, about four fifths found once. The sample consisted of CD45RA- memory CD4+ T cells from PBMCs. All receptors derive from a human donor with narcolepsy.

The CDR3 DNA reads TGTGCCAGCAGCTTGGGGGGCGCGACTGAAGCTTTCTTT. Translating it yields CASSLGGATEAFF. The chain combines TRBV11-2 with TRBJ1-1, with D maybe TRBD1 (6 bases). This CDR3 spans 13 amino acids. V lost 3 bases and J 5 bases, leaving 10 bases between the germline ends. Germline V lookup: CDR1 SGHAT, CDR2 FQNNGV.

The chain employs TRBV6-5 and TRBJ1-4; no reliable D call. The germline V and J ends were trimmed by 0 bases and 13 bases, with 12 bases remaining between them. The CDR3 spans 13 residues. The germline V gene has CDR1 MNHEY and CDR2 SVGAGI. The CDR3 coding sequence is TGTGCCAGCAGTTACTCCGGGCCCCACATACTGTTTTTT. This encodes CASSYSGPHILFF.

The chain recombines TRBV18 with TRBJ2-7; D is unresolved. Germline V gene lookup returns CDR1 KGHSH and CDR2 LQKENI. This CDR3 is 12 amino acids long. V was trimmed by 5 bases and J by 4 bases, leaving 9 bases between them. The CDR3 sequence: CASSSSDYEQYF. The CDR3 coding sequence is TGTGCCAGCTCATCCTCGGATTACGAGCAGTACTTC.

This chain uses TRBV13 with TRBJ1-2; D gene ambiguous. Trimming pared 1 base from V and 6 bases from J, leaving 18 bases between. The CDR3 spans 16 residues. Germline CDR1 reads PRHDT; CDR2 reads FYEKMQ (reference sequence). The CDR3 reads CASSLVELVLGDGYTF. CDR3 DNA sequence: TGTGCCAGCAGCTTAGTGGAGTTGGTCCTCGGGGATGGCTACACCTTC.

The CDR3 sequence: CASRNRLVGDEQYF. The CDR3 DNA follows: TGTGCCAGCAGAAACAGGCTGGTCGGGGACGAGCAGTACTTC. The rearrangement uses TRBV2 and TRBJ2-7; the D call may be TRBD1 or TRBD2 (5 bases each). Trimming left V 6 bases short and J 5 bases short, with 17 bases between. CDR1 is SNHLY, CDR2 FYNNEI, per germline. The CDR3 runs to 14 residues. The full variable domain, its missing parts supplied by reference TRBV2 and TRBJ2-7, is EPEVTQTPSHQVTQMGQEVILRCVPISNHLYFYWYRQILGQKVEFLVSFYNNEISEKSEIFDDQFSVERPDGSNFTLKIRSTKLEDSAMYFCASRNRLVGDEQYFGPGTRLTVT.

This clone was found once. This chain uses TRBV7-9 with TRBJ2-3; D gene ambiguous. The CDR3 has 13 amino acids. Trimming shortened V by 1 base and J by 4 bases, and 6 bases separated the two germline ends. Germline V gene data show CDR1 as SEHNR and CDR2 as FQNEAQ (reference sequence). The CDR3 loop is CASSLGGSDTQYF. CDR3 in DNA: TGTGCCAGCAGCTTAGGGGGATCAGATACGCAGTATTTT.

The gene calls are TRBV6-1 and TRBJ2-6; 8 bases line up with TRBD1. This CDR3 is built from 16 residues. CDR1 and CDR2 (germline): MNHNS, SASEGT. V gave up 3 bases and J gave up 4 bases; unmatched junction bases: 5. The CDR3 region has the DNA TGTGCCAGCAGTGACAGGGGGCGGACCGGGGCCAACGTCCTGACTTTC. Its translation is CASSDRGRTGANVLTF.

The CDR3 reads CASSTGGDQPQHF. The CDR3 nucleotides are TGTGCCAGCAGTACAGGGGGTGATCAGCCCCAGCATTTT. The genes are TRBV28 and TRBJ1-5; 8 positions match TRBD1. The V segment lost 5 bases and the J segment 5 bases; nucleotides outside the gene matches: 2. The V gene's germline CDR1 is MDHEN and CDR2 SYDVKM. This CDR3 contains 13 residues.

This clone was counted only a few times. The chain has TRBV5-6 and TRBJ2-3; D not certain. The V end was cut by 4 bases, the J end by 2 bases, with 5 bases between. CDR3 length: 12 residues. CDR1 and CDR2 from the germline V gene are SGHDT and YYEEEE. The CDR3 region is CASSITTDTQYF. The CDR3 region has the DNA TGTGCCAGCAGCATAACCACAGATACGCAGTATTTT.

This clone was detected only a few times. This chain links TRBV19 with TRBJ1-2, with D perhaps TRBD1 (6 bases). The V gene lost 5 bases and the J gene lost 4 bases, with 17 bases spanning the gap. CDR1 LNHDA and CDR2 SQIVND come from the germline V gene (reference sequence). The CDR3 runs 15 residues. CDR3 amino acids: CASSSQGLGGYGYTF. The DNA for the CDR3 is TGTGCCAGTAGTTCACAGGGTCTCGGCGGCTATGGCTACACCTTC. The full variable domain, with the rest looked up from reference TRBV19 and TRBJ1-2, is DGGITQSPKYLFRKEGQNVTLSCEQNLNHDAMYWYRQDPGQGLRLIYYSQIVNDFQKGDIAEGYSVSREKKESFPLTVTSAQKNPTAFYLCASSSQGLGGYGYTFGSGTRLTVV.

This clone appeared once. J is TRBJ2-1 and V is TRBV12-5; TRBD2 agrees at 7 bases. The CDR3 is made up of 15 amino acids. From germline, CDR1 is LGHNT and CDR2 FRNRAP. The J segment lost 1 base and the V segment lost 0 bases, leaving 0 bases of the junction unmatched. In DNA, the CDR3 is TGTGCTAGTGGTTTGGTGGGAGGGTCCTACAATGAGCAGTTCTTC. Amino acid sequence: CASGLVGGSYNEQFF.

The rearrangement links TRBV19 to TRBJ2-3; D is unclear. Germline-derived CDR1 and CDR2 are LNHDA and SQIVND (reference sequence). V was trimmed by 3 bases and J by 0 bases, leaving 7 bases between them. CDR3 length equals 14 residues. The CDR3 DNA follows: TGTGCCAGTAGTATTAGTATTAGCACAGATACGCAGTATTTT. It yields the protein CASSISISTDTQYF.

The CDR3 spells CASSSGTGVYEQYF. The CDR3 DNA is TGCGCCAGCAGCTCCGGGACAGGGGTTTACGAGCAGTACTTC. V gene TRBV5-1 combines with J gene TRBJ2-7; 10 nucleotides align to TRBD1. CDR1 is SGHRS, CDR2 YFSETQ, per germline. The CDR3 totals 14 residues. V was clipped by 3 bases and J by 4 bases; unmatched bases: 4.

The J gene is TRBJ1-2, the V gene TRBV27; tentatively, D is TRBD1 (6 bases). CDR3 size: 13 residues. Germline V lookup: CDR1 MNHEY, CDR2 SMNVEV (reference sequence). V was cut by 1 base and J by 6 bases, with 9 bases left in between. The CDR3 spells CASSLYTGNGYTF. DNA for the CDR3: TGTGCCAGCAGTTTATACACAGGGAATGGCTACACCTTC.

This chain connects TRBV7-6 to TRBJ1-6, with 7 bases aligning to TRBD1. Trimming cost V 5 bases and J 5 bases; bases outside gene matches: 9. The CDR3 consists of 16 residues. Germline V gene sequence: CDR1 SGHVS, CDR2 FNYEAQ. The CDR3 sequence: CASSVDSGTDNSPLHF. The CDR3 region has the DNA TGTGCCAGCAGCGTGGACAGCGGGACAGATAATTCACCCCTCCACTTT.

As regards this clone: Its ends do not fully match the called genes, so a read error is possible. The CDR3 protein is CAWRRTGPILTLNGCTF. CDR3 sequence (DNA): TGTGCCTGGAGGCGGACAGGACCTATCCTGACTTTGAATGGCTGCACCTTC. The chain is built from TRBV30 and TRBJ1-2, with 7 bases matching TRBD1. Per the germline V gene, CDR1 is GTSNPN and CDR2 is SVGIG (reference sequence). The CDR3 sequence is 17 residues long.

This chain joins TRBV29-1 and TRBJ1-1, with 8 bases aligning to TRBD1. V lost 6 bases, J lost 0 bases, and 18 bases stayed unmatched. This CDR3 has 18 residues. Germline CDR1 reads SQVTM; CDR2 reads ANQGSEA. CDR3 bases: TGCAGCGTGCCTCCCATAGGACAGGGTTATAGTCTGAACACTGAAGCTTTCTTT. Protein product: CSVPPIGQGYSLNTEAFF.

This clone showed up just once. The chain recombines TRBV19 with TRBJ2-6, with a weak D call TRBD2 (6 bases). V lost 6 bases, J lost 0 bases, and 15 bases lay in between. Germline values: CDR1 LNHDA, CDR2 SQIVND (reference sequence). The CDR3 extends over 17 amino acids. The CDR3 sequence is CASSSRTGSSGANVLTF. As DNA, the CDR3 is TGTGCCAGTAGCTCCCGGACCGGGAGCTCTGGGGCCAACGTCCTGACTTTC.

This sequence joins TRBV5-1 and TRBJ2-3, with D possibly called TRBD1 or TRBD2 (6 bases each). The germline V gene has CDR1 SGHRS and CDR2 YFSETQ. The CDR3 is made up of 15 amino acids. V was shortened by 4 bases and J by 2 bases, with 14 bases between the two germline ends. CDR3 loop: CASSPGDTFTDTQYF. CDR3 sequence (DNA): TGCGCCAGCAGCCCGGGGGACACCTTCACAGATACGCAGTATTTT. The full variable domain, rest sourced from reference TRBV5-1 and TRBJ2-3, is KAGVTQTPRYLIKTRGQQVTLSCSPISGHRSVSWYQQTPGQGLQFLFEYFSETQRNKGNFPGRFSGRQFSNSRSEMNVSTLELGDSALYLCASSPGDTFTDTQYFGPGTRLTVL.

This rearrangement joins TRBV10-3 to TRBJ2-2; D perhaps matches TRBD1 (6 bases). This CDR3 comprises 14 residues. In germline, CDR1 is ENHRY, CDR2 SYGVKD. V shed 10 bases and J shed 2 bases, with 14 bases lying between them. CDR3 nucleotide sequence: TGTGCCAGCACCGGGACACTCAACACCGGGGAGCTGTTTTTT. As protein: CASTGTLNTGELFF.

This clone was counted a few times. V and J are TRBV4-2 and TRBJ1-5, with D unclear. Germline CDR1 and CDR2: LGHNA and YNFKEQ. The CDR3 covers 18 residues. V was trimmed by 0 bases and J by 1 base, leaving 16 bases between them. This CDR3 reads CASSQDLGSDGSNQPQHF. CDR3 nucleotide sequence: TGTGCCAGCAGCCAAGATCTGGGGTCAGACGGGAGCAATCAGCCCCAGCATTTT.

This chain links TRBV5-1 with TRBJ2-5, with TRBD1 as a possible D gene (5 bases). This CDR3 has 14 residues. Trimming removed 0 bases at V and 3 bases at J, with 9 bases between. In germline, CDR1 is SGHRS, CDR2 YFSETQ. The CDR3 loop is CASSLEGREETQYF. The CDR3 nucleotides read TGCGCCAGCAGCTTGGAGGGCAGGGAAGAGACCCAGTACTTC. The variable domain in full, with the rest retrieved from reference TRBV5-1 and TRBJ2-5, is KAGVTQTPRYLIKTRGQQVTLSCSPISGHRSVSWYQQTPGQGLQFLFEYFSETQRNKGNFPGRFSGRQFSNSRSEMNVSTLELGDSALYLCASSLEGREETQYFGPGTRLLVL.

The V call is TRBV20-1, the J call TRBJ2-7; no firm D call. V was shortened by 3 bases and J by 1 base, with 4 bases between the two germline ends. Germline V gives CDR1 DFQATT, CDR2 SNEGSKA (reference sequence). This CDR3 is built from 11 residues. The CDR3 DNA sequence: TGCAGTGCTAGTACATCCTACGAGCAGTACTTC. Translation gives CSASTSYEQYF.

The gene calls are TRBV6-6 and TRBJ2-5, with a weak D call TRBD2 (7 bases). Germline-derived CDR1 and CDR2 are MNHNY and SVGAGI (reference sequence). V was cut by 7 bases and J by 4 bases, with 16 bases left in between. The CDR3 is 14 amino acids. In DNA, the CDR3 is TGTGCCAGCACCAACGCGGGGGCGGGAGAGACCCAGTACTTC. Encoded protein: CASTNAGAGETQYF.

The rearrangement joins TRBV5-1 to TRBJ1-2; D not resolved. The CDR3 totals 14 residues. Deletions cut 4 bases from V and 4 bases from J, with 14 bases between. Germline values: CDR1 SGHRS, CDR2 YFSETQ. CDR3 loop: CASSPGQPSYGYTF. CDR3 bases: TGCGCCAGCAGCCCCGGGCAGCCTTCCTATGGCTACACCTTC.

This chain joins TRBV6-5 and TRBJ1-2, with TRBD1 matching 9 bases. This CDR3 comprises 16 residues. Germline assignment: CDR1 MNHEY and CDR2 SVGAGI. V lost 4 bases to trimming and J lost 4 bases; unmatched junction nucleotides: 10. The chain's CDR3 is CASSFGTGPLGYGYTF. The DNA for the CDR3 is TGTGCCAGCAGTTTCGGGACAGGGCCCCTGGGCTATGGCTACACCTTC.

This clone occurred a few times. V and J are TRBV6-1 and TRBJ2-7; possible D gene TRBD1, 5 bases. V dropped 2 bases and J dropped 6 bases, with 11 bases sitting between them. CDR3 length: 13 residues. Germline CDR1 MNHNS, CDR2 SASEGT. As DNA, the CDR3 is TGTGCCAGCAGTGAATCTCAGGGAAGCGAGCAGTACTTC. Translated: CASSESQGSEQYF.

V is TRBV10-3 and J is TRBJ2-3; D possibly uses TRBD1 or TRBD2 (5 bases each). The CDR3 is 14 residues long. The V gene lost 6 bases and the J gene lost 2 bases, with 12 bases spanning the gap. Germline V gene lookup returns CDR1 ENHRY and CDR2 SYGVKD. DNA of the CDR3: TGTGCCATCAGCCAGGGACGGACCACAGATACGCAGTATTTT. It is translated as CAISQGRTTDTQYF.

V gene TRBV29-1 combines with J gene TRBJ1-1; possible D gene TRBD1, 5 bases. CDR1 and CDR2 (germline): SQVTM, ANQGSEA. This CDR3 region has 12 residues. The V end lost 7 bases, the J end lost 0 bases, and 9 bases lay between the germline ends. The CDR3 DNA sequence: TGCAGCGGGAAGGGGCTGAACACTGAAGCTTTCTTT. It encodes CSGKGLNTEAFF. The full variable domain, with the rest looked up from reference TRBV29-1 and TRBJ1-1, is SAVISQKPSRDICQRGTSLTIQCQVDSQVTMMFWYRQQPGQSLTLIATANQGSEATYESGFVIDKFPISRPNLTFSTLTVSNMSPEDSSIYLCSGKGLNTEAFFGQGTRLTVV.

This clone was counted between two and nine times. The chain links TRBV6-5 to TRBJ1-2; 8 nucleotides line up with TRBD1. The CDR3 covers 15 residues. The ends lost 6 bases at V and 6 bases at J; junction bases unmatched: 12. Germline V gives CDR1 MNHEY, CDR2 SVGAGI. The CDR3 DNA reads TGTGCCAGCAGAAGGACAGGGCCGCCTTACGATGGCTACACCTTC. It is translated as CASRRTGPPYDGYTF.

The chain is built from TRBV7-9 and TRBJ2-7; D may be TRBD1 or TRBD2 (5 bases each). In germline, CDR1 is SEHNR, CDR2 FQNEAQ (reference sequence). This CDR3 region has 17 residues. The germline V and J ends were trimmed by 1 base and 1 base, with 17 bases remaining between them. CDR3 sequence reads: CASSLELGRAESYEQYF. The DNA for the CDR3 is TGTGCCAGCAGCTTAGAGTTGGGGCGGGCAGAATCCTACGAGCAGTACTTC. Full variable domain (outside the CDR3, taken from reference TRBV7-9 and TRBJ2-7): DTGVSQNPRHKITKRGQNVTFRCDPISEHNRLYWYRQTLGQGPEFLTYFQNEAQLEKSRLLSDRFSAERPKGSFSTLEIQRTEQGDSAMYLCASSLELGRAESYEQYFGPGTRLTVT.

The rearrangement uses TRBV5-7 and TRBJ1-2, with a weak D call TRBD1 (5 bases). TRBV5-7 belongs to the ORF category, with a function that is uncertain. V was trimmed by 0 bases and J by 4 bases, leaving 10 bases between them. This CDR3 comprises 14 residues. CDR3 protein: CASSLGQGPYGYTF. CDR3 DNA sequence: TGTGCCAGCAGCTTGGGTCAGGGCCCCTATGGCTACACCTTC.